The sequence of this TCR beta chain was determined in a study of shared clonotypes between healthy human individuals. This clone was picked up many times. Its matching antigen is unknown. TCRdb's copy holds only in-frame clones and misses some; the assay was immunoSEQ multiplex PCR. This repertoire shows 1 million to 1.2 million clones, around 77% found once; its top ten account for roughly 0.82%. Trimming cost V 0 bases and J 0 bases, with 12 bases left between them. Germline V lookup: CDR1 MGHRA, CDR2 YSYEKL. This CDR3 region has 16 residues. Study-level findings and limits: Non-shared clonotypes showed lower generation probabilities than clonotypes common to all four donors.

The sequence was collected from a man aged 18 to 29 in good health. Some clones in this sample may be carry-over from other donors' samples. The chain has TRBV4-1 and TRBJ2-7, with no clear D. Sequencing was carried out using memory CD4+ T cells from PBMCs. Subset meaning: CD45RA-negative fraction. The CDR3 DNA follows: TGCGCCAGCAGCCAAGACCAGCGAGATAGCTCCTACGAGCAGTACTTC. Residues: CASSQDQRDSSYEQYF.